A single sample is the source of the 6 T cell receptor beta chains below, sequenced in a study of shared clonotypes between healthy human individuals. Naivety among CD8 cells was defined by CD45RO negativity and positive CCR7 selection, thereby excluding terminally differentiated effector memory CD45RA+ cells. Only in-frame clones appear in the TCRdb table, and some are missing; sequencing was by immunoSEQ multiplex PCR. The data contain around 1.9 million clones, roughly 91% of them singletons. The sequencing input was naive CD8+ T cells from PBMCs. The receptors stem from a young man in good health. Some clones in this sample may be carry-over from other donors' samples.

The V gene is TRBV9, the J gene TRBJ2-5; D is possibly TRBD1 or TRBD2 (5 bases each). Trimming left V 0 bases short and J 5 bases short, with 14 bases between. CDR1 is SGDLS and CDR2 is YYNGEE in the germline V gene. This CDR3 spans 15 amino acids. The CDR3 DNA is TGTGCCAGCAGCGTAGGGGACCAAGCAGGGGAGACCCAGTACTTC. Its protein is CASSVGDQAGETQYF.

The J gene is TRBJ1-3, the V gene TRBV9; weak D call: TRBD1 (5 bases). Per germline, CDR1 SGDLS and CDR2 YYNGEE. V dropped 4 bases and J dropped 0 bases, with 23 bases sitting between them. CDR3 length: 19 residues. This CDR3 reads CASSPSRGGVESSGNTIYF. The CDR3, as DNA: TGTGCCAGCAGCCCCAGCCGTGGGGGGGTGGAAAGCTCTGGAAACACCATATATTTT.

The rearrangement joins TRBV7-6 to TRBJ2-3; D uncertain. The CDR3 contains 14 residues. The V and J ends lost 5 bases and 4 bases respectively, with 13 bases between them. Germline V CDR1 and CDR2: SGHVS, FNYEAQ. The CDR3 sequence: CASSQTRAPDTQYF. The DNA for the CDR3 is TGTGCCAGCAGCCAAACCCGAGCCCCAGATACGCAGTATTTT.

This clone was observed once. This clone may be a read error of a much larger clone one base away. This specimen includes other DNA sequences encoding the same CDR3. The rearrangement uses TRBV19 and TRBJ1-1; unclear D gene. CDR1 LNHDA and CDR2 SQIVND come from the germline V gene (reference sequence). Trimming took off 3 bases at V and 5 bases at J, with 7 bases between the two ends. This CDR3 has 12 amino acids. The CDR3 bases are TGTGCCAGTAGTATTGGGAGGACTGAAGCTTTCTTT. It specifies CASSIGRTEAFF.

The chain is built from TRBV30 and TRBJ1-1; D uncertain. Trimming removed 2 bases from V and 0 bases from J, with 16 bases in between. The CDR3 sequence is 16 residues long. CDR1 GTSNPN and CDR2 SVGIG come from the germline V gene (reference sequence). CDR3 sequence reads: CAWSRLVAAMNTEAFF. The CDR3 DNA reads TGTGCCTGGAGTAGACTCGTCGCGGCCATGAACACTGAAGCTTTCTTT.

The genes are TRBV19 and TRBJ2-1, with D unclear. Germline CDR1 reads LNHDA; CDR2 reads SQIVND (reference sequence). V lost 3 bases and J lost 2, with 8 bases in between. The CDR3 has 14 amino acids. The CDR3 sequence is CASSIGPPYNEQFF. CDR3 DNA sequence: TGTGCCAGTAGTATCGGCCCCCCCTACAATGAGCAGTTCTTC.